These 19 T cell receptor beta chains originate from one sample sequenced in a study of response to subunit inactivated influenza vaccine. TCRdb ran MiXCR on the RT-PCR reads and lists one entry per CDR3 protein. Here the sample spans about 800,000 distinct CDR3 sequences, approximately 21% being singletons. Source: PBMCs from blood, taken 5 to 6 days after vaccination. The receptors here all came from a man aged 50 to 59 who received an inactivated influenza vaccine.

The V gene is TRBV7-9, the J gene TRBJ1-2, with 7 bases fitting TRBD1. V lost 5 bases to trimming and J lost 7 bases; unmatched junction nucleotides: 10. The CDR3 spans 14 residues. The V gene's germline CDR1 is SEHNR and CDR2 FQNEAQ (reference sequence). CDR3 sequence reads: CASSAHTGAGGYTF. CDR3 DNA: TGTGCCAGCAGCGCTCACACAGGGGCCGGTGGCTACACCTTC.

The DNA for the CDR3 is TGTGCCAGTAGTATAGATCCCGCGGAAAAGGGGACAGATACGCAGTATTTT. Its translation is CASSIDPAEKGTDTQYF. This chain joins TRBV19 and TRBJ2-3; D might be TRBD1 (5 bases). CDR1 is LNHDA, CDR2 SQIVND, per germline (reference sequence). The CDR3 spans 17 residues. Deletions cut 0 bases from V and 3 bases from J, with 16 bases between.

Only a few counts were recorded for this clonotype. The V call is TRBV20-1, the J call TRBJ2-1, with TRBD1 matching over 7 bases. Trimming at V came to 3 bases and at J to 6 bases, leaving 8 bases not matched to a gene. The CDR3 length is 14 residues. CDR1 is DFQATT and CDR2 is SNEGSKA in the germline V gene (reference sequence). In DNA, the CDR3 is TGCAGTGCTAGTCCTACAGGGGAGCTCAATGAGCAGTTCTTC. This codes for CSASPTGELNEQFF.

This clonotype has more than one count but fewer than ten. V usage is TRBV12-3 or TRBV12-4 and J usage is TRBJ1-5; D is ambiguous. The V end lost 3 bases, the J end lost 10 bases, and 10 bases lay between the germline ends. The CDR3 is 12 residues long. DNA for the CDR3: TGTGCCAGCAGTTTGGCAGGATTACCCCAGCATTTT. Translating it yields CASSLAGLPQHF.

This clonotype was found a few times. The chain is built from TRBV9 and TRBJ1-2; 7 bases fit TRBD1. Germline V lookup: CDR1 SGDLS, CDR2 YYNGEE. The CDR3 runs to 15 residues. The junction had 8 bases not matched to a gene; V was cut back by 5 bases and J by 1 base. The CDR3, as DNA: TGTGCCAGCAGGACAGGGATGGGTTATAACTATGGCTACACCTTC. Translated: CASRTGMGYNYGYTF. Together with reference TRBV9 and TRBJ1-2, the CDR3 gives the full variable domain: DSGVTQTPKHLITATGQRVTLRCSPRSGDLSVYWYQQSLDQGLQFLIQYYNGEERAKGNILERFSAQQFPDLHSELNLSSLELGDSALYFCASRTGMGYNYGYTFGSGTRLTVV.

The J gene is TRBJ1-6, the V gene TRBV4-3, with TRBD1 as a possible D gene (5 bases). CDR3 length: 18 residues. The V and J ends lost 0 bases and 9 bases respectively, with 21 bases between them. CDR1 and CDR2 (germline): LGHNA, YSLEER. CDR3 region: CASSQEYEVLLGVSPLHF. The CDR3 DNA follows: TGCGCCAGCAGCCAAGAATACGAAGTCCTTCTGGGGGTTTCACCCCTCCACTTT.

This clonotype was recorded at least ten times. The chain uses TRBV5-1 and TRBJ2-7, with D tentatively TRBD2 (6 bases). The V end lost 0 bases, the J end lost 2 bases, and 12 bases lay between the germline ends. Germline CDR1 SGHRS, CDR2 YFSETQ. CDR3 length: 15 residues. CDR3 coding DNA: TGCGCCAGCAGCTTGGTCGGGGGAAGCACCTACGAGCAGTACTTC. Its protein is CASSLVGGSTYEQYF.

The table lists this clonotype with many counts. A much more abundant neighbour one base away suggests this may be a read error. The chain is built from TRBV12-3 or TRBV12-4 and TRBJ2-1; TRBD2 might be the D (6 bases). The CDR3 contains 14 residues. The germline V and J ends were trimmed by 0 bases and 6 bases, with 9 bases remaining between them. This CDR3 is CASSLAGGSNEQFF. The CDR3 region has the DNA TGTGCCAGCAGTTTAGCGGGAGGCTCCAATGAGCAGTTCTTC.

The J gene is TRBJ2-1, the V gene TRBV20-1; TRBD2 aligns across 12 bases. This CDR3 spans 15 amino acids. V shed 6 bases and J 4 bases; nucleotides not matched to a gene: 7. CDR1 is DFQATT, CDR2 SNEGSKA, per germline (reference sequence). DNA of the CDR3: TGCAGTGCCCCCGGACTAGCGGGATCTTACAATGAGCAGTTCTTC. Protein sequence: CSAPGLAGSYNEQFF.

Only a few counts were recorded for this clonotype. The chain links TRBV7-2 to TRBJ1-1; D might be TRBD1 (5 bases). The CDR3 loop spans 17 amino acids. The V end lost 2 bases, the J end lost 0 bases, and 16 bases lay between the germline ends. Germline V gene sequence: CDR1 SGHTA, CDR2 FQGNSA. In nucleotides, the CDR3 is TGTGCCAGCAGCTTACTACCCCCCAGGGTAGTGAACACTGAAGCTTTCTTT. This encodes CASSLLPPRVVNTEAFF.

This chain links TRBV6-5 with TRBJ2-1, with a possible D match to TRBD2 (6 bases). The germline V gene encodes CDR1 MNHEY and CDR2 SVGAGI. CDR3 length equals 13 residues. The germline V and J ends were trimmed by 4 bases and 4 bases, with 8 bases remaining between them. Here the CDR3 DNA reads TGTGCCAGCAGTTGGGCGGGATACAATGAGCAGTTCTTC. Encoded protein: CASSWAGYNEQFF.

The V and J genes are TRBV6-2 or TRBV6-3 and TRBJ2-1, with D possibly being TRBD1 (6 bases). This CDR3 has 15 amino acids. Germline V gives CDR1 MNHEY, CDR2 SVGEGT. Trimming stripped 4 bases from V and 1 base from J, with 11 bases between. The CDR3 DNA follows: TGTGCCAGCAGTTCCCGGACAGAATCCTACAATGAGCAGTTCTTC. Its protein is CASSSRTESYNEQFF.

This clonotype was seen a handful of times. The chain recombines TRBV15 with TRBJ2-5, with D possibly being TRBD1 (5 bases). Trimming removed 1 base from V and 5 bases from J, with 8 bases in between. CDR3 size: 13 residues. CDR1 is LNHNV and CDR2 is YYDKDF in the germline V gene (reference sequence). The CDR3 loop reads CATSRGTLETQYF. The DNA for the CDR3 is TGTGCCACCAGCAGAGGGACATTGGAGACCCAGTACTTC. Looking up the rest from reference TRBV15 and TRBJ2-5 gives the full variable domain: DAMVIQNPRYQVTQFGKPVTLSCSQTLNHNVMYWYQQKSSQAPKLLFHYYDKDFNNEADTPDNFQSRRPNTSFCFLDIRSPGLGDTAMYLCATSRGTLETQYFGPGTRLLVL.

The gene calls are TRBV2 and TRBJ1-5; D is ambiguous. Germline CDR1 SNHLY, CDR2 FYNNEI. The V end lost 7 bases, the J end lost 5 bases, and 15 bases lay between the germline ends. The length of the CDR3 is 14 residues. The CDR3 spells CASTLGEGYQPQHF. The CDR3 bases are TGTGCCAGCACTCTTGGAGAGGGCTATCAGCCCCAGCATTTT. Drawing the rest from reference TRBV2 and TRBJ1-5, the complete variable domain is EPEVTQTPSHQVTQMGQEVILRCVPISNHLYFYWYRQILGQKVEFLVSFYNNEISEKSEIFDDQFSVERPDGSNFTLKIRSTKLEDSAMYFCASTLGEGYQPQHFGDGTRLSIL.

This clonotype turned up a few times. This chain links TRBV5-1 with TRBJ1-1; D is unresolved. V was clipped by 3 bases and J by 7 bases, with 19 bases between them. The CDR3 runs to 15 residues. The germline gives CDR1 SGHRS, CDR2 YFSETQ. CDR3 sequence reads: CASSSADPLPGEAFF. CDR3 nucleotide sequence: TGCGCCAGCAGCTCCGCGGACCCACTGCCTGGTGAAGCTTTCTTT.

This clonotype was observed many times. The chain recombines TRBV7-9 with TRBJ2-1, with TRBD1 matching over 7 bases. With V trimmed by 5 bases and J by 3 bases, 1 base remained unmatched. From germline, CDR1 is SEHNR and CDR2 FQNEAQ (reference sequence). This CDR3 comprises 13 residues. CDR3 loop: CASSRDSYNEQFF. The DNA of the CDR3 is TGTGCCAGCAGCCGGGACAGCTACAATGAGCAGTTCTTC.

This rearrangement joins TRBV20-1 to TRBJ2-3; D call uncertain. CDR1 is DFQATT and CDR2 is SNEGSKA in the germline V gene (reference sequence). The CDR3 sequence is 12 residues long. V lost 5 bases to trimming and J lost 7 bases, with 13 bases between them. The CDR3 here is CSALISSHTQYF. The CDR3 DNA sequence: TGCAGTGCTCTGATCTCGAGCCATACGCAGTATTTT.

This clonotype was counted a few times. V is TRBV10-3 and J is TRBJ2-1; 8 positions match TRBD1. V was clipped by 11 bases and J by 2 bases; unmatched bases: 5. CDR3 length equals 13 residues. Germline V gene data show CDR1 as ENHRY and CDR2 as SYGVKD. CDR3 residues: CAASGGTYNEQFF. The DNA for the CDR3 is TGTGCCGCATCAGGGGGCACCTACAATGAGCAGTTCTTC.

As DNA, the CDR3 is TGCGCCAGCAGCCCCCAGGACTGGCAAGAGACCCAGTACTTC. As protein: CASSPQDWQETQYF. The chain carries TRBV4-1 and TRBJ2-5, with D maybe TRBD2 (5 bases). The V and J ends lost 4 bases and 2 bases respectively, with 11 bases between them. CDR1 is MGHRA, CDR2 YSYEKL, per germline. The CDR3 contains 14 residues.